These T cell receptor beta chains were read from a single sample in a study of breast tumors, draining lymph nodes, adjacent tissues. TCRdb passed the multiplex PCR reads through MiXCR, listing each CDR3 protein once. The sample lists 270,000 or so distinct CDR3 sequences, 30% occurring once. Material: axillary lymph node tissue. These receptors were collected from a female donor with breast cancer. Some clones in this sample may be carry-over from other donors' samples. Each CDR3 is given with its conserved first and last residue. A D gene is named only where the DNA matches it firmly. Clone size is stated in some rows and not others, as once, few, many or a class when expanded.

j_gene	v_gene	abundance	d_gene	CDR3aa	CDR3nt
TRBJ1-2	TRBV2	-	-	CASRQGWGHTF	TGCGCCAGCAGGCAGGGCTGGGGCCACACCTTC
TRBJ1-2	TRBV19	many	TRBD1	CASRPQGRYGYTF	TGTGCCAGTAGACCACAGGGGCGCTATGGCTACACCTTC
TRBJ2-7	TRBV6-2/TRBV6-3	many	-	CASRGQTYEQYF	TGTGCCAGCAGAGGACAGACCTACGAGCAGTACTTC
TRBJ2-5	TRBV27	many	-	CASSLSIRGQETQYF	TGTGCCAGCAGTTTATCGATCCGGGGGCAAGAGACCCAGTACTTC
TRBJ1-6	TRBV15	-	-	CATSRGAGGPLHF	TGTGCCACCAGCAGAGGGGCGGGGGGACCCCTCCACTTT
TRBJ1-6	TRBV20-1	many	-	CSARDRAGYNSPLHF	TGCAGTGCTAGGGACAGAGCAGGCTATAATTCACCCCTCCACTTT
TRBJ2-3	TRBV9	once	-	CASSLWGDHTDTQYF	TGTGCCAGCAGTTTATGGGGGGATCACACAGATACGCAGTATTTT
TRBJ2-1	TRBV7-9	many	TRBD2	CASRNGTSGYNEQFF	TGTGCCAGCAGAAATGGGACTAGCGGTTACAATGAGCAGTTCTTC
TRBJ2-5	TRBV5-6	-	TRBD1	CASSPPTGLKETQYF	TGTGCCAGCAGCCCTCCGACAGGGTTGAAAGAGACCCAGTACTTC
TRBJ2-1	TRBV24-1	many	TRBD2	CATSESAPGTSGREQFF	TGTGCCACCAGTGAGTCTGCACCCGGGACTAGCGGGAGAGAGCAGTTCTTC
TRBJ2-7	TRBV12-3/TRBV12-4	-	-	CASSSRNRDWGHEQYF	TGTGCCAGCAGTTCCCGTAACCGGGACTGGGGCCACGAGCAGTACTTC
TRBJ1-5	TRBV28	few	-	CASTEGGIGNQPQHF	TGTGCCAGCACCGAGGGGGGGATTGGCAATCAGCCCCAGCATTTT
TRBJ2-7	TRBV18	few	-	CASSPSDPYEQYF	TGTGCCAGCTCACCGTCCGATCCCTACGAGCAGTACTTC
TRBJ2-1	TRBV7-3	many	-	CASSLDRYYNEQFF	TGTGCCAGCAGCTTGGACAGATACTACAATGAGCAGTTCTTC
TRBJ2-7	TRBV9	many	-	CASSAREMDGEQYF	TGTGCCAGCAGCGCTCGGGAAATGGACGGCGAGCAGTACTTC
TRBJ2-2	TRBV5-4	many	-	CASSPSGRVGNTGELFF	TGTGCCAGCAGCCCGTCGGGGCGAGTGGGGAACACCGGGGAGCTGTTTTTT
TRBJ2-3	TRBV7-6	many	TRBD1	CASSHTGEDTQYF	TGTGCCAGCAGCCACACAGGGGAAGATACGCAGTATTTT